These 25 T cell receptor beta chains were sequenced from one sample in a study of T cells after yellow fever vaccination. TCRdb used MiXCR to reprocess the 5' RACE reads, holding one entry per CDR3 protein. This sample has 200,000 to 300,000 distinct CDR3 sequences, with 13% found just once. Sequenced material: CD4+ T cells sorted from PBMCs, taken 45 days after the yellow fever booster vaccination. The receptors here all came from a man aged 25-45 years who received the YFV17D yellow fever vaccine.

This clonotype has just a few counts. The V gene is TRBV5-4, the J gene TRBJ2-3; no clear D gene. The CDR3 loop spans 14 amino acids. Germline CDR1 is SGHNT and CDR2 is YYREEE (reference sequence). V was clipped by 0 bases and J by 2 bases, with 7 bases between them. CDR3 sequence: CASSLAGTTDTQYF. DNA for the CDR3: TGTGCCAGCAGCTTGGCAGGTACCACAGATACGCAGTATTTT.

This clonotype has just one count. The V and J genes are TRBV15 and TRBJ2-7, with D possibly matching TRBD2 (7 bases). The ends were cut back, 2 bases at V and 0 bases at J, with 14 bases in the middle. CDR1 and CDR2 (germline): LNHNV, YYDKDF (reference sequence). This CDR3 region has 16 residues. The CDR3: CATSRTGGQSSYEQYF. As DNA, the CDR3 is TGTGCCACCAGCAGAACGGGAGGACAGAGCTCCTACGAGCAGTACTTC.

This clonotype was found a few times. V usage is TRBV7-9 and J usage is TRBJ1-1; the match to TRBD1 covers 8 bases. V shed 5 bases and J 4 bases; nucleotides not matched to a gene: 9. There are 15 residues in the CDR3. Germline assignment: CDR1 SEHNR and CDR2 FQNEAQ (reference sequence). The CDR3 loop reads CASSIGQGGSTEAFF. CDR3 DNA: TGTGCCAGCAGCATCGGACAGGGAGGGAGCACTGAAGCTTTCTTT.

Comments on this clonotype: A read error may produce the germline difference seen at one junction end. The V call is TRBV5-1, the J call TRBJ2-6, with 7 bases lining up with TRBD1. Germline assignment: CDR1 SGHRS and CDR2 YFSETQ. This CDR3 has 17 residues. In DNA form, the CDR3 reads TGCCCCAGCAGCTTCGGGACAGCAGCCTCTGGGGCCAACGTCCTGACTTTC. Translation: CPSSFGTAASGANVLTF.

This clonotype has only a few counts. This chain connects TRBV7-3 to TRBJ2-1; the D is unclear. Germline-derived CDR1 and CDR2 are SGHTA and FQGTGA. This CDR3 is built from 15 residues. The V end lost 2 bases, the J end lost 4 bases, and 12 bases lay between the germline ends. This chain's CDR3 is CASSLGPPEYNEQFF. The CDR3, as DNA: TGTGCCAGCAGCTTAGGCCCCCCAGAATACAATGAGCAGTTCTTC.

There are a few counts of this clonotype. The chain employs TRBV9 and TRBJ2-2; 7 bases match TRBD2. V was pared by 2 bases and J by 0 bases, with 1 base of the junction left unmatched. This CDR3 region has 15 residues. Germline V gene lookup returns CDR1 SGDLS and CDR2 YYNGEE. DNA for the CDR3: TGTGCCAGCAGCGTGGGGGGGGCGAACACCGGGGAGCTGTTTTTT. Its protein is CASSVGGANTGELFF.

In this sample, this clonotype turned up a few times. This rearrangement joins TRBV7-9 to TRBJ2-6; a weak D match, TRBD1 (6 bases). In germline, CDR1 is SEHNR, CDR2 FQNEAQ (reference sequence). V dropped 6 bases and J dropped 0 bases, with 15 bases sitting between them. This CDR3 is 17 amino acids long. For the CDR3, the DNA is TGTGCCAGCAGACATGGGACACCCATCTCTGGGGCCAACGTCCTGACTTTC. Amino acid sequence: CASRHGTPISGANVLTF.

This clonotype has only a few counts. The rearrangement uses TRBV29-1 and TRBJ1-1; D is undetermined. CDR1 is SQVTM and CDR2 is ANQGSEA in the germline V gene. The ends were cut back, 5 bases at V and 1 base at J, with 14 bases in the middle. The CDR3 spans 14 residues. The CDR3 sequence is CSVRGRLTNTEAFF. The CDR3 DNA sequence: TGCAGCGTTAGAGGCAGGCTGACGAACACTGAAGCTTTCTTT. The whole variable domain, filled in from reference TRBV29-1 and TRBJ1-1, reads SAVISQKPSRDICQRGTSLTIQCQVDSQVTMMFWYRQQPGQSLTLIATANQGSEATYESGFVIDKFPISRPNLTFSTLTVSNMSPEDSSIYLCSVRGRLTNTEAFFGQGTRLTVV.

This chain uses TRBV24-1 with TRBJ2-1; 7 nucleotides match TRBD2. This CDR3 comprises 14 residues. V lost 5 bases to trimming and J lost 15 bases; unmatched junction nucleotides: 15. In germline, CDR1 is KGHDR, CDR2 SFDVKD. CDR3 nucleotides: TGTGCCACCAGTGTCCCGTCAGAGGGAGGGCCTCTGTTCTTC. It is translated as CATSVPSEGGPLFF.

This clonotype was detected only a few times. The genes are TRBV5-1 and TRBJ2-7, with D possibly called TRBD1 or TRBD2 (5 bases each). V gave up 3 bases and J gave up 2 bases, with 18 bases separating them. From germline, CDR1 is SGHRS and CDR2 YFSETQ. This CDR3 comprises 16 residues. Here the CDR3 reads CASSSAPGRIPYEQYF. CDR3 bases: TGCGCCAGCAGCTCTGCGCCGGGACGGATTCCCTACGAGCAGTACTTC.

This clonotype was counted only a few times. V and J are TRBV20-1 and TRBJ2-3; 7 positions agree with TRBD1. Losses at the gene ends were 4 bases for V and 3 bases for J; bases not matched to a gene: 13. Germline CDR1 DFQATT, CDR2 SNEGSKA (reference sequence). This CDR3 is 16 amino acids long. The CDR3 loop is CSAKGASGDLTDTQYF. CDR3 bases: TGCAGTGCTAAGGGGGCGAGCGGTGATTTGACAGATACGCAGTATTTT.

This sequence joins TRBV12-3 or TRBV12-4 and TRBJ2-1, with D possibly being TRBD2 (5 bases). CDR3 length: 15 residues. Trimming pared 1 base from V and 2 bases from J, leaving 9 bases between. The CDR3 nucleotides are TGTGCCAGCAGTTTAGTAGCGAACACCTACAATGAGCAGTTCTTC. It encodes CASSLVANTYNEQFF.

This clonotype occurred many times. The chain uses TRBV7-2 and TRBJ2-2; 9 positions agree with TRBD1. This CDR3 contains 16 residues. From germline, CDR1 is SGHTA and CDR2 FQGNSA. V dropped 0 bases and J dropped 5; count of bases not matched to a gene: 4. CDR3 nucleotide sequence: TGTGCCAGCAGCTTAGCGGGGACAGGGAGGACCGGGGAGCTGTTTTTT. Amino acids: CASSLAGTGRTGELFF.

This clonotype was seen only a few times. J is TRBJ2-4 and V is TRBV20-1, with 9 bases aligning to TRBD2. V lost 6 bases, J lost 7 bases, and 16 bases stayed unmatched. Germline V gives CDR1 DFQATT, CDR2 SNEGSKA (reference sequence). The CDR3 covers 16 residues. This CDR3 reads CSARLAGLLSSNIQYF. CDR3 in DNA: TGCAGTGCCCGGCTAGCGGGACTCCTATCTTCGAACATTCAGTACTTC.

The rearrangement joins TRBV3-2 to TRBJ2-5; the DNA was not used to check the table's D call, TRBD2. TRBV3-2 is an annotated pseudogene. The CDR3 runs 19 residues. The CDR3 loop is CAISFRTSGSMVLGETQYF. The DNA for the CDR3 is TGTGCCATCAGTTTCAGGACTAGCGGGAGTATGGTTCTAGGAGAGACCCAGTACTTC.

In its sample, this clonotype was seen a few times. The chain employs TRBV5-1 and TRBJ2-5; TRBD2 aligns across 9 bases. CDR1 SGHRS and CDR2 YFSETQ come from the germline V gene. CDR3 length equals 15 residues. With 4 bases clipped from V and 1 base from J, the junction kept 5 bases outside the gene matches. CDR3 DNA: TGCGCCAGCAGCCGCCAGACTAGCGGCCAAGAGACCCAGTACTTC. Its translation is CASSRQTSGQETQYF.

This clonotype was seen a handful of times. The chain joins TRBV12-3 or TRBV12-4 to TRBJ2-5; unclear D gene. The CDR3 has 13 amino acids. The V and J ends lost 1 base and 4 bases respectively, with 7 bases between them. This CDR3 reads CASSLGNRETQYF. CDR3 nucleotide sequence: TGTGCCAGCAGTTTAGGAAATCGAGAGACCCAGTACTTC.

A single count supports this clonotype. The chain employs TRBV6-1 and TRBJ2-7, with D possibly TRBD1 on 6 matching bases. Per the germline V gene, CDR1 is MNHNS and CDR2 is SASEGT. The CDR3 has 14 residues. Trimming removed 4 bases at V and 0 bases at J, with 10 bases between. CDR3 region: CASSAGGSSYEQYF. CDR3 nucleotide sequence: TGTGCCAGCAGTGCTGGGGGCAGCTCCTACGAGCAGTACTTC.

This chain uses TRBV4-1 with TRBJ2-7; tentatively, D is TRBD2 (6 bases). The CDR3 contains 17 residues. The germline V and J ends were trimmed by 0 bases and 4 bases, with 19 bases remaining between them. Germline lookup yields CDR1 MGHRA and CDR2 YSYEKL. The CDR3 DNA reads as TGCGCCAGCAGCCAAGATATAGAACGCGGGATACCTTACGAGCAGTACTTC. It encodes CASSQDIERGIPYEQYF.

In its sample, this clonotype was seen a few times. The chain is built from TRBV14 and TRBJ2-3; D possibly corresponds to TRBD2 (5 bases). Germline CDR1 and CDR2: SGHDN and FVKESK. V was shortened by 0 bases and J by 8 bases, with 12 bases between the two germline ends. The CDR3 has 14 amino acids. CDR3 nucleotides: TGTGCCAGCAGCCAAGACTTAGCGTCGGGTACGCAGTATTTT. Residues: CASSQDLASGTQYF. Combining the CDR3 with reference TRBV14 and TRBJ2-3 gives the whole variable domain EAGVTQFPSHSVIEKGQTVTLRCDPISGHDNLYWYRRVMGKEIKFLLHFVKESKQDESGMPNNRFLAERTGGTYSTLKVQPAELEDSGVYFCASSQDLASGTQYFGPGTRLTVL.

The rearrangement uses TRBV7-2 and TRBJ2-7; D possibly corresponds to TRBD1 (6 bases). The CDR3 contains 13 residues. CDR1 and CDR2 (germline): SGHTA, FQGNSA. With 3 bases removed from V and 6 bases from J, the gap between germline ends came to 12 bases. CDR3 nucleotides: TGTGCCAGCAGCTTCACACAGGGTTCCGAGCAGTACTTC. Its protein product is CASSFTQGSEQYF.

The chain combines TRBV6-1 with TRBJ2-1; TRBD2 aligns across 10 bases. With V trimmed by 8 bases and J by 2 bases, 9 bases remained unmatched. CDR3 length: 16 amino acids. Germline CDR1 reads MNHNS; CDR2 reads SASEGT. The CDR3: CASRQAGGPAYNEQFF. CDR3 nucleotides: TGTGCCAGCCGGCAAGCGGGAGGGCCGGCCTACAATGAGCAGTTCTTC.

This clonotype was recorded many times. The V call is TRBV6-1, the J call TRBJ2-5, with D possibly being TRBD1 or TRBD2 (5 bases each). Germline loops: CDR1 MNHNS, CDR2 SASEGT. The CDR3 totals 13 residues. Trimming removed 5 bases from V and 9 bases from J, with 16 bases in between. CDR3 DNA: TGTGCCAGCAGTCCGGGACCGGCCATGGCCCAGTACTTC. It specifies CASSPGPAMAQYF.

The sample holds a few counts of this clonotype. V and J are TRBV20-1 and TRBJ1-2, with D possibly matching TRBD1 (6 bases). Trimming took off 5 bases at V and 4 bases at J, with 11 bases between the two ends. This CDR3 contains 12 residues. Germline V gene lookup returns CDR1 DFQATT and CDR2 SNEGSKA (reference sequence). CDR3 coding DNA: TGCAGTGCTCTTTGGGGGCCCTATGGCTACACCTTC. This encodes CSALWGPYGYTF.

This chain links TRBV5-1 with TRBJ2-7, with TRBD2 matching 10 bases. There are 17 residues in the CDR3. Trimming at V came to 0 bases and at J to 3 bases, leaving 9 bases not matched to a gene. Germline values: CDR1 SGHRS, CDR2 YFSETQ. The CDR3 here is CASSLDGLAGVFYEQYF. The CDR3 nucleotides are TGCGCCAGCAGCTTGGACGGCCTAGCGGGAGTTTTCTACGAGCAGTACTTC.